This T cell receptor (beta chain) came from a study of OX40 agonist ivuxolimab in advanced cancers. At the level of the study: Past anti-PD-1, anti-PD-L1 or anti-CTLA-4 therapy was accepted, and roughly 37% had received some.

Sequencing was performed with immunoSEQ multiplex PCR; in TCRdb, only in-frame clones are kept and a portion is missing. The sample lists approximately 62,000 clones; 92% were seen once. After removal of 0 bases from V and 1 base from J, the junction contained 5 bases not matched to a gene. CDR1 is SGHTA and CDR2 is FQGTGA in the germline V gene. This CDR3 is built from 17 residues. The V call is TRBV7-3, the J call TRBJ2-3; 9 bases fit TRBD2. The sequences come from CD4+ or CD8+ T cells sorted from blood, collected in a trial of the OX40 agonist ivuxolimab. The TCR comes from an adult with an advanced solid tumor such as melanoma, head and neck, liver or kidney cancer. CDR3 sequence (DNA): TGTGCCAGCAGCTTAACTAGCGGGAGTCTCGGCACAGATACGCAGTATTTT. Encoded protein: CASSLTSGSLGTDTQYF.